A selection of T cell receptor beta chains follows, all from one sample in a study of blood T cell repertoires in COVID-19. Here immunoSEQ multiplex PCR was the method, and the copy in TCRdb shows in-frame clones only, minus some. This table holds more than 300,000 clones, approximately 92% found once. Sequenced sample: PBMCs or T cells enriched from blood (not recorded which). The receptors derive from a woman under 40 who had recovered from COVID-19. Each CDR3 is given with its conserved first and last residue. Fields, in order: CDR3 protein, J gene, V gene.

cdr3_aa: CAWSAAGVGELFF; j_call: TRBJ2-2; v_call: TRBV30
cdr3_aa: CASSLSDGNTEAFF; j_call: TRBJ1-1; v_call: TRBV5-1
cdr3_aa: CATSREYSRQGANEQYF; j_call: TRBJ2-7; v_call: TRBV15
cdr3_aa: CASSPLDRGQPQHF; j_call: TRBJ1-5; v_call: TRBV28
cdr3_aa: CAWSGQGYSPLHF; j_call: TRBJ1-6; v_call: TRBV30
cdr3_aa: CASTPSGELFF; j_call: TRBJ2-2; v_call: TRBV12-3/TRBV12-4
cdr3_aa: CASTLGGGAQETQYF; j_call: TRBJ2-5; v_call: TRBV7-3
cdr3_aa: CASSIPQGVGYGYTF; j_call: TRBJ1-2; v_call: TRBV28
cdr3_aa: CASSPGQGSYGYTF; j_call: TRBJ1-2; v_call: TRBV13
cdr3_aa: CASSFGDSNYGYTF; j_call: TRBJ1-2; v_call: TRBV27